These 19 T cell receptor beta chains were sequenced from one sample in a study of T cell responses to AZD1222 COVID-19 vaccine. Profiling relied on immunoSEQ multiplex PCR, and the TCRdb table lists in-frame clones only, not all of them. The data show about 86,000 clones, around 90% seen once. The material was peripheral blood, obtained on day 0 of MenACWY control vaccination. The receptors come from an adult in good health.

The V and J genes are TRBV19 and TRBJ1-1, with no clear D. This CDR3 region has 15 residues. Germline CDR1 reads LNHDA; CDR2 reads SQIVND (reference sequence). With 1 base removed from V and 2 bases from J, the gap between germline ends came to 11 bases. In nucleotides, the CDR3 is TGTGCCAGTAGTATAGGCCGATCTAAAAACACTGAAGCTTTCTTT. Protein: CASSIGRSKNTEAFF.

This chain joins TRBV7-2 and TRBJ2-3; TRBD1 is a possible D gene (5 bases). Trimming removed 4 bases from V and 3 bases from J, with 8 bases in between. The germline V gene encodes CDR1 SGHTA and CDR2 FQGNSA. There are 13 residues in the CDR3. CDR3 DNA sequence: TGTGCCAGCAGCTCTCAGGGTACAGATACGCAGTATTTT. Its translation: CASSSQGTDTQYF.

This chain joins TRBV7-2 and TRBJ1-2; D remains unclear. Germline V CDR1 and CDR2: SGHTA, FQGNSA. The CDR3 extends over 14 amino acids. V lost 3 bases and J 3 bases, leaving 11 bases between the germline ends. In DNA form, the CDR3 reads TGTGCCAGCAGCTTGGAGGGAGCAGACTATGGCTACACCTTC. Translating gives CASSLEGADYGYTF.

This clone has only one observation. The chain recombines TRBV15 with TRBJ2-1; 7 nucleotides align to TRBD1. CDR3 length equals 15 residues. The germline V gene encodes CDR1 LNHNV and CDR2 YYDKDF (reference sequence). J lost 5 bases, V lost 3 bases, and 7 bases had no gene match. The CDR3 DNA sequence: TGTGCCACCAGCAGGAGGGACAGAGACAACAATGAGCAGTTCTTC. Residues: CATSRRDRDNNEQFF.

The V call is TRBV7-8, the J call TRBJ2-3; TRBD2 agrees at 10 bases. The V segment lost 1 base and the J segment 1 base; nucleotides outside the gene matches: 5. Germline V CDR1 and CDR2: SGHVS, FQNEAQ. The CDR3 is 17 residues long. The CDR3 loop reads CASSLDHGTSGTDTQYF. The CDR3 DNA reads as TGTGCCAGCAGCTTAGATCATGGGACTAGCGGCACAGATACGCAGTATTTT.

The chain is built from TRBV2 and TRBJ1-6, with 9 bases aligning to TRBD1. The CDR3 is 15 residues long. Per the germline V gene, CDR1 is SNHLY and CDR2 is FYNNEI. V dropped 7 bases and J dropped 6; count of bases not matched to a gene: 7. CDR3 protein: CASTTGGRGNSPLHF. The CDR3 region has the DNA TGTGCCAGCACTACAGGGGGCCGGGGTAATTCACCCCTCCACTTT.

The V call is TRBV3-1 (or the pseudogene TRBV3-2), the J call TRBJ2-7; D perhaps matches TRBD2 (6 bases). Germline V lookup: CDR1 LGHDT, CDR2 YNNKEL (reference sequence). This CDR3 region has 12 residues. With 4 bases removed from V and 3 bases from J, the gap between germline ends came to 7 bases. The CDR3 region is CASSRGNYEQYF. The CDR3 bases are TGTGCCAGCAGCCGCGGGAACTACGAGCAGTACTTC.

To note about this clone: Within the sample, other DNA sequences also encode this same CDR3. The CDR3 region has the DNA TGCGCCAGCAGCTTGGACGGGTACGAGCAGTACTTC. Protein sequence: CASSLDGYEQYF. The chain joins TRBV5-1 to TRBJ2-7; D is unclear. V was cut by 0 bases and J by 4 bases, with 5 bases left in between. The CDR3 has 12 amino acids. Germline V lookup: CDR1 SGHRS, CDR2 YFSETQ.

The chain joins TRBV5-1 to TRBJ1-1; D uncertain. This CDR3 has 14 residues. Germline-derived CDR1 and CDR2 are SGHRS and YFSETQ. Trimming pared 0 bases from V and 0 bases from J, leaving 6 bases between. The CDR3 coding sequence is TGCGCCAGCAGCTTGGAAGTGGTGAACACTGAAGCTTTCTTT. Translation: CASSLEVVNTEAFF.

This chain uses TRBV12-5 with TRBJ1-1; D uncertain. V was shortened by 3 bases and J by 6 bases, with 2 bases between the two germline ends. CDR1 is LGHNT, CDR2 FRNRAP, per germline. This CDR3 spans 10 amino acids. This CDR3 is CASGFPEAFF. The CDR3 DNA is TGTGCTAGTGGTTTCCCTGAAGCTTTCTTT.

This chain connects TRBV5-4 to TRBJ2-7, with D maybe TRBD2 (5 bases). The CDR3 has 12 amino acids. Germline V gene lookup returns CDR1 SGHNT and CDR2 YYREEE (reference sequence). The germline V and J ends were trimmed by 3 bases and 7 bases, with 11 bases remaining between them. CDR3 DNA sequence: TGTGCCAGCAGCTCCGGGGTCGGGGAGCAGTACTTC. It specifies CASSSGVGEQYF.

The genes are TRBV7-9 and TRBJ1-3, with 8 bases identical to TRBD1. This CDR3 region has 14 residues. Germline V lookup: CDR1 SEHNR, CDR2 FQNEAQ (reference sequence). Trimming removed 5 bases from V and 0 bases from J; junction bases left unmatched: 0. This CDR3 is CASSQGASGNTIYF. In DNA, the CDR3 is TGTGCCAGCAGCCAGGGGGCCTCTGGAAACACCATATATTTT. The entire variable domain, with the rest obtained from reference TRBV7-9 and TRBJ1-3, is as follows: DTGVSQNPRHKITKRGQNVTFRCDPISEHNRLYWYRQTLGQGPEFLTYFQNEAQLEKSRLLSDRFSAERPKGSFSTLEIQRTEQGDSAMYLCASSQGASGNTIYFGEGSWLTVV.

The rearrangement joins TRBV6-4 to TRBJ2-3; TRBD2 matches 7 bases. J gave up 5 bases and V 0 bases, and 5 bases lay outside the gene matches. Germline loops: CDR1 MRHNA, CDR2 SNTAGT. The CDR3 contains 15 residues. The CDR3 sequence is CASSDSAGVEDTQYF. DNA for the CDR3: TGTGCCAGCAGTGACTCGGCGGGGGTGGAAGATACGCAGTATTTT.

The chain combines TRBV29-1 with TRBJ2-3; no clear D. Germline V gene sequence: CDR1 SQVTM, CDR2 ANQGSEA. The V end was cut by 6 bases, the J end by 2 bases, with 6 bases between. The CDR3 has 11 amino acids. The CDR3 is CSVTDTDTQYF. The CDR3 DNA reads as TGCAGCGTGACGGACACAGATACGCAGTATTTT.

As DNA, the CDR3 is TGTGCCAGCAGACAGGGATCTGGAAACACCATATATTTT. Its protein product is CASRQGSGNTIYF. V is TRBV2 and J is TRBJ1-3; D perhaps matches TRBD1 (6 bases). V lost 6 bases, J lost 1 base, and 7 bases lay in between. The CDR3 is 13 residues long. Germline lookup yields CDR1 SNHLY and CDR2 FYNNEI.

This chain connects TRBV4-2 to TRBJ2-3; the D gene is possibly TRBD1 (5 bases). This CDR3 has 14 residues. Between the trimmed V and J ends, which lost 4 bases and 3 bases, there was a span of 11 bases. CDR1 and CDR2 from the germline V gene are LGHNA and YNFKEQ. The CDR3 spells CASSPVGATDTQYF. In DNA form, the CDR3 reads TGTGCCAGCAGCCCAGTAGGGGCGACAGATACGCAGTATTTT.

The rearrangement uses TRBV19 and TRBJ1-1; no definite D call. Germline CDR1 is LNHDA and CDR2 is SQIVND (reference sequence). This CDR3 contains 14 residues. The V end was cut by 1 base, the J end by 5 bases, with 11 bases between. CDR3 in DNA: TGTGCCAGTAGTATAGTTTGGGGTACTACTGAAGCTTTCTTT. This translates into CASSIVWGTTEAFF. The full variable domain, with the rest looked up from reference TRBV19 and TRBJ1-1, is DGGITQSPKYLFRKEGQNVTLSCEQNLNHDAMYWYRQDPGQGLRLIYYSQIVNDFQKGDIAEGYSVSREKKESFPLTVTSAQKNPTAFYLCASSIVWGTTEAFFGQGTRLTVV.

The chain's CDR3 is CASRREGAGVGEAFF. CDR3 nucleotides: TGTGCCAGCAGGCGGGAGGGCGCAGGGGTAGGTGAAGCTTTCTTT. The genes are TRBV5-5 and TRBJ1-1, with D possibly matching TRBD1 (6 bases). Trimming removed 5 bases from V and 7 bases from J, with 21 bases in between. The CDR3 runs 15 residues. Germline assignment: CDR1 SGHKS and CDR2 YYEKEE (reference sequence).

The rearrangement joins TRBV11-2 to TRBJ1-2; the match to TRBD1 covers 11 bases. The CDR3 is made up of 16 amino acids. The V and J ends lost 6 bases and 7 bases, in that order; junction bases with no gene match: 13. Per the germline V gene, CDR1 is SGHAT and CDR2 is FQNNGV. CDR3 residues: CASRVGTGGSVGGYTF. The CDR3 nucleotides are TGTGCCAGCAGGGTTGGGACAGGGGGTTCCGTGGGTGGCTACACCTTC.